This TCR beta chain was profiled in a study of blood T cell repertoires in COVID-19. The data were produced by immunoSEQ multiplex PCR, yet TCRdb's version contains in-frame clones alone and is incomplete. The table records about 330,000 clones, approximately 88% of them present only once. J gave up 4 bases and V 4 bases, and 4 bases lay outside the gene matches. The CDR3 is 14 amino acids. Categorization into cohorts depended on clinical history that participants reported. Donors of Cohort 3 who recovered were those that had two negative PCRs, clearance, or symptom resolution. The TCR was taken from a man younger than 45 who had recovered from COVID-19. The sequenced material came from PBMCs or T cells enriched from blood (not recorded which). V usage is TRBV23-1 and J usage is TRBJ1-1; 9 bases map to TRBD1. TRBV23-1 is noted as an ORF with a role that remains uncertain. The CDR3 bases are TGCGCCAGCAGTCCAAAGACAGGGGGCACTGAAGCTTTCTTT. Translated, it gives CASSPKTGGTEAFF.